One sample yielded the 15 T cell receptor beta chains listed below, sequenced in a study of PD-1 blockade in classical Hodgkin lymphoma. Produced via immunoSEQ multiplex PCR; TCRdb's table is partial and in-frame only. The data show 45,000 to 55,000 clones, 81% seen once. Every patient had relapsed following autologous stem cell transplantation, and cohorts differed in brentuximab vedotin exposure. The material was peripheral blood mononuclear cells (PBMCs), obtained at baseline. These receptors were taken from a human donor with classical Hodgkin lymphoma.

This rearrangement joins TRBV21-1 to TRBJ1-5; the table's D call, TRBD1, has no DNA check behind it. TRBV21-1 is given as a pseudogene. The CDR3 contains 15 residues. CDR3: CASIGQGEDNQPQHF. The CDR3 DNA sequence: TGTGCCAGCATAGGACAGGGGGAGGACAATCAGCCCCAGCATTTT.

There are a few counts of this clone. The V and J genes are TRBV11-2 and TRBJ2-4, with 8 bases aligning to TRBD2. This CDR3 region has 14 residues. Looked up from germline, CDR1 is SGHAT and CDR2 is FQNNGV. V was pared by 1 base and J by 7 bases, with 3 bases of the junction left unmatched. The DNA for the CDR3 is TGTGCCAGCAGCTTAGGGGAGCGGGGGAACATTCAGTACTTC. This sequence encodes CASSLGERGNIQYF.

The gene calls are TRBV2 and TRBJ2-5; perhaps TRBD2 as D (6 bases). Trimming cost V 8 bases and J 5 bases, with 15 bases left between them. Germline V gene lookup returns CDR1 SNHLY and CDR2 FYNNEI. CDR3 length: 13 residues. The CDR3 nucleotides read TGTGCCAGCCGCCAGAAGGGGAGGGAGACCCAGTACTTC. As protein: CASRQKGRETQYF.

This chain connects TRBV15 to TRBJ1-5, with 8 bases aligning to TRBD1. Looked up from germline, CDR1 is LNHNV and CDR2 is YYDKDF (reference sequence). V lost 1 base to trimming and J lost 1 base; unmatched junction nucleotides: 9. CDR3 length: 18 residues. CDR3 coding DNA: TGTGCCACCAGCAGAGGGTGGGTCGGACAGGGCAGCAATCAGCCCCAGCATTTT. It yields the protein CATSRGWVGQGSNQPQHF.

J is TRBJ2-7 and V is TRBV13; 7 bases are a match to TRBD1. Germline V gene data show CDR1 as PRHDT and CDR2 as FYEKMQ (reference sequence). The V segment lost 5 bases and the J segment 5 bases; nucleotides outside the gene matches: 6. This CDR3 region has 13 residues. CDR3 DNA sequence: TGTGCCAGCAGCCAAACAGGGGTCCACGAGCAGTACTTC. Amino acids: CASSQTGVHEQYF.

V usage is TRBV5-4 and J usage is TRBJ2-5, with 12 bases fitting TRBD2. Germline V gene sequence: CDR1 SGHNT, CDR2 YYREEE (reference sequence). The junction had 8 bases not matched to a gene; V was cut back by 4 bases and J by 4 bases. The CDR3 has 16 residues. The CDR3 nucleotides are TGTGCCAGCAGCCCCACTAGCGGGAGGCAGGGAGAGACCCAGTACTTC. This translates into CASSPTSGRQGETQYF. The full variable domain, with the rest looked up from reference TRBV5-4 and TRBJ2-5, is ETGVTQSPTHLIKTRGQQVTLRCSSQSGHNTVSWYQQALGQGPQFIFQYYREEENGRGNFPPRFSGLQFPNYSSELNVNALELDDSALYLCASSPTSGRQGETQYFGPGTRLLVL.

The CDR3 DNA follows: TGTGCCAGCAGTCCGACATGGGCGGATTCACCCCTCCACTTT. It yields the protein CASSPTWADSPLHF. The J gene is TRBJ1-6, the V gene TRBV2; no reliable D call. CDR3 size: 14 residues. Trimming removed 5 bases from V and 8 bases from J, with 13 bases in between. Germline CDR1 reads SNHLY; CDR2 reads FYNNEI.

Remarks on this clone: Other DNA sequences in the sample encode the same CDR3. The chain recombines TRBV19 with TRBJ2-5; D is perhaps TRBD1 (6 bases). Germline V gives CDR1 LNHDA, CDR2 SQIVND (reference sequence). The CDR3 covers 13 residues. V lost 4 bases, J lost 2 bases, and 8 bases lay in between. DNA for the CDR3: TGTGCCAGTAGTAAGACAGGACAAGAGACCCAGTACTTC. It is translated as CASSKTGQETQYF. Drawing the rest from reference TRBV19 and TRBJ2-5, the complete variable domain is DGGITQSPKYLFRKEGQNVTLSCEQNLNHDAMYWYRQDPGQGLRLIYYSQIVNDFQKGDIAEGYSVSREKKESFPLTVTSAQKNPTAFYLCASSKTGQETQYFGPGTRLLVL.

The gene calls are TRBV30 and TRBJ1-5, with D uncertain. The CDR3 consists of 11 residues. V gave up 2 bases and J gave up 9 bases, with 8 bases separating them. From germline, CDR1 is GTSNPN and CDR2 SVGIG (reference sequence). This chain's CDR3 is CAWSSSGPQHF. The CDR3 DNA follows: TGTGCCTGGAGTAGCTCGGGGCCCCAGCATTTT. The full variable domain, rest sourced from reference TRBV30 and TRBJ1-5, is SQTIHQWPATLVQPVGSPLSLECTVEGTSNPNLYWYRQAAGRGLQLLFYSVGIGQISSEVPQNLSASRPQDRQFILSSKKLLLSDSGFYLCAWSSSGPQHFGDGTRLSIL.

This clone was observed a handful of times. The V gene is TRBV27, the J gene TRBJ1-2, with 7 positions matching TRBD1. V shed 5 bases, J shed 8 bases, and the junction held 8 bases outside the gene matches. Germline CDR1 is MNHEY and CDR2 is SMNVEV (reference sequence). The CDR3 runs 13 residues. This CDR3 reads CASSIPGTAGYTF. As DNA, the CDR3 is TGTGCCAGCAGTATACCCGGGACAGCCGGCTACACCTTC.

J is TRBJ2-1 and V is TRBV7-2; D is undetermined. CDR1 SGHTA and CDR2 FQGNSA come from the germline V gene. CDR3 length equals 15 residues. Trimming removed 3 bases from V and 2 bases from J, with 11 bases in between. The CDR3 loop reads CASSFGPIAYNEQFF. As DNA, the CDR3 is TGTGCCAGCAGCTTTGGACCCATAGCCTACAATGAGCAGTTCTTC.

V is TRBV30 and J is TRBJ2-5; D gene uncertain. CDR1 and CDR2 from the germline V gene are GTSNPN and SVGIG (reference sequence). V lost 1 base, J lost 0 bases, and 12 bases lay in between. The CDR3 spans 15 residues. CDR3 sequence (DNA): TGTGCCTGGAGTGGCCTACACGGGTACCAAGAGACCCAGTACTTC. Protein product: CAWSGLHGYQETQYF.

CDR3 DNA: TGCAGCGTAGGACTTAATACCTACAATGAGCAGTTCTTC. Amino acids: CSVGLNTYNEQFF. The rearrangement links TRBV29-1 to TRBJ2-1; D is possibly TRBD2 (5 bases). Germline values: CDR1 SQVTM, CDR2 ANQGSEA. V gave up 6 bases and J gave up 2 bases, with 11 bases separating them. The CDR3 covers 13 residues.

This clone was counted a single time. The rearrangement uses TRBV29-1 and TRBJ2-1; weak D call: TRBD2 (6 bases). V was trimmed by 3 bases and J by 2 bases, leaving 11 bases between them. From germline, CDR1 is SQVTM and CDR2 ANQGSEA. The CDR3 runs to 14 residues. This CDR3 is CSVDHGRPYNEQFF. The CDR3 DNA follows: TGCAGCGTTGACCATGGGAGGCCCTACAATGAGCAGTTCTTC.

This clone came up a few times. V is TRBV29-1 and J is TRBJ2-7; 7 bases agree with TRBD2. The CDR3 has 13 amino acids. In germline, CDR1 is SQVTM, CDR2 ANQGSEA. J was trimmed by 4 bases and V by 4 bases; bases with no gene match: 7. The CDR3 DNA reads TGCAGCGTTGTAATTGTAGCGGGTTACGAGCAGTACTTC. It translates to CSVVIVAGYEQYF.